This T cell receptor beta chain stems from a study of T cell responses to AZD1222 COVID-19 vaccine. The protocol was immunoSEQ multiplex PCR, while the TCRdb copy is restricted to in-frame clones and leaves out a portion. The repertoire consists of some 160,000 clones, with roughly 90% occurring once and the leading ten covering 5.5%. The CDR3 is 15 residues long. Germline-derived CDR1 and CDR2 are SGHAT and FQNNGV. V gave up 4 bases and J gave up 5 bases; unmatched junction bases: 3. The clonotype comes from an adult in good health. The gene calls are TRBV11-2 and TRBJ2-2, with TRBD1 identical over 11 bases. The sample was peripheral blood, taken on day 0 of AZD1222 vaccination. CDR3: CASSSGQGGTGELFF. The CDR3 region has the DNA TGTGCCAGCAGCTCGGGACAGGGGGGGACCGGGGAGCTGTTTTTT.